Below are 9 T cell receptor beta chains sequenced from a single sample in a study of blood T cell repertoires in COVID-19. Sequencing was performed with immunoSEQ multiplex PCR; in TCRdb, only in-frame clones are kept and a portion is missing. The sample yields about 70,000 clones, around 80% seen once. Sequenced material: peripheral blood. Receptors originate from a man between 65 and 85 years old who had recovered from COVID-19.

The genes are TRBV7-8 and TRBJ2-1; possible D gene TRBD2, 6 bases. Germline assignment: CDR1 SGHVS and CDR2 FQNEAQ. There are 15 residues in the CDR3. The ends were cut back, 2 bases at V and 6 bases at J, with 14 bases in the middle. The CDR3 DNA reads TGTGCCAGCAGCTTACCAGCGGAGGGCGGCAATGAGCAGTTCTTC. The encoded protein is CASSLPAEGGNEQFF. The whole variable domain, remainder taken from reference TRBV7-8 and TRBJ2-1, is GAGVSQSPRYKVAKRGQDVALRCDPISGHVSLFWYQQALGQGPEFLTYFQNEAQLDKSGLPSDRFFAERPEGSVSTLKIQRTQQEDSAVYLCASSLPAEGGNEQFFGPGTRLTVL.

V and J are TRBV5-6 and TRBJ1-4; D unclear. Looked up from germline, CDR1 is SGHDT and CDR2 is YYEEEE. This CDR3 is 15 amino acids long. Deletions cut 1 base from V and 4 bases from J, with 11 bases between. Here the CDR3 reads CASSLSFGGNEKLFF. CDR3 DNA sequence: TGTGCCAGCAGCTTGAGTTTCGGTGGTAATGAAAAACTGTTTTTT. Combining the CDR3 with reference TRBV5-6 and TRBJ1-4 gives the whole variable domain DAGVTQSPTHLIKTRGQQVTLRCSPKSGHDTVSWYQQALGQGPQFIFQYYEEEERQRGNFPDRFSGHQFPNYSSELNVNALLLGDSALYLCASSLSFGGNEKLFFGSGTQLSVL.

V usage is TRBV6-2 or TRBV6-3 and J usage is TRBJ2-7; 7 bases map to TRBD2. Looked up from germline, CDR1 is MNHEY and CDR2 is SVGEGT. This CDR3 spans 15 amino acids. Trimming cost V 2 bases and J 0 bases; bases outside gene matches: 4. The CDR3 DNA sequence: TGTGCCAGCAGTTACACGGCGGGGGACTCCTACGAGCAGTACTTC. As protein: CASSYTAGDSYEQYF.

This chain connects TRBV7-2 to TRBJ2-7, with D possibly TRBD1 on 5 matching bases. V was pared by 5 bases and J by 0 bases, with 11 bases between. Germline CDR1 is SGHTA and CDR2 is FQGNSA. The CDR3 is made up of 14 amino acids. CDR3: CASSQDSGSYEQYF. The CDR3 bases are TGTGCCAGCAGCCAAGACAGTGGCTCCTACGAGCAGTACTTC.

The V and J genes are TRBV6-6 and TRBJ2-2; 7 bases match TRBD2. This CDR3 has 14 amino acids. From germline, CDR1 is MNHNY and CDR2 SVGAGI (reference sequence). After removal of 11 bases from V and 6 bases from J, the junction contained 12 bases not matched to a gene. The CDR3 spells CAGSRLAGAGELFF. The CDR3 DNA reads as TGTGCCGGGAGTAGACTAGCTGGGGCCGGGGAGCTGTTTTTT.

The V call is TRBV19, the J call TRBJ1-5; possible D gene TRBD1, 6 bases. The V end was cut by 5 bases, the J end by 0 bases, with 14 bases between. Germline CDR1 LNHDA, CDR2 SQIVND (reference sequence). The CDR3 is 16 amino acids. CDR3 sequence: CASSWQTGHSNQPQHF. As DNA, the CDR3 is TGTGCCAGTAGTTGGCAGACAGGACATAGCAATCAGCCCCAGCATTTT.

This clone was detected a few times. The J gene is TRBJ1-4, the V gene TRBV13; D uncertain. Between the trimmed V and J ends, which lost 4 bases and 7 bases, there was a span of 10 bases. The CDR3 covers 13 residues. Germline assignment: CDR1 PRHDT and CDR2 FYEKMQ (reference sequence). CDR3 in amino acids: CASSSPRGEKLFF. The CDR3 region has the DNA TGTGCCAGCAGCTCCCCACGGGGTGAAAAACTGTTTTTT.

V usage is TRBV24-1 and J usage is TRBJ2-3; 11 nucleotides agree with TRBD1. CDR1 and CDR2 from the germline V gene are KGHDR and SFDVKD. CDR3 size: 16 residues. J was trimmed by 5 bases and V by 9 bases; bases with no gene match: 12. CDR3 sequence: CATSNSGTGGVDTQYF. The CDR3 DNA reads as TGTGCCACCTCGAACTCCGGGACAGGGGGGGTAGATACGCAGTATTTT.

The chain employs TRBV7-9 and TRBJ2-5; possible D gene TRBD1, 5 bases. Trimming shortened V by 1 base and J by 4 bases, and 13 bases separated the two germline ends. The CDR3 contains 15 residues. Germline V gives CDR1 SEHNR, CDR2 FQNEAQ (reference sequence). CDR3 loop: CASSLEYPRAETQYF. In DNA form, the CDR3 reads TGTGCCAGCAGCTTAGAATATCCCAGGGCAGAGACCCAGTACTTC.